These 5 T cell receptor beta chains were sequenced from one sample in a study of T cells in Graves' hyperthyroidism and ophthalmopathy. TCR beta CDR3 sequences were amplified from RNA transcripts. Using the HTBI primer set, a first-round RT-PCR was run on the TCR CDR3. TCRdb passed the multiplex PCR reads through MiXCR, listing each CDR3 protein once. The sample records 550,000 to 650,000 distinct CDR3 sequences, approximately 15% being singletons. The sequenced sample consisted of blood. All receptors come from a woman aged 25-40 years with Graves' hyperthyroidism that later progressed to Graves' ophthalmopathy.

At least ten counts were recorded for this clonotype. The V gene is TRBV12-3 or TRBV12-4, the J gene TRBJ1-5, with 9 bases aligning to TRBD1. CDR3 length equals 15 residues. V gave up 6 bases and J gave up 11 bases; unmatched junction bases: 14. In nucleotides, the CDR3 is TGTGCCAGCAGATATAGTGGGACAGGGCCTCGCTCCCAGCATTTT. Its translation: CASRYSGTGPRSQHF.

This clonotype was recorded a few times. This may be a read error, as it is one base from a much larger clone. This chain links TRBV28 with TRBJ1-6, with D hard to call. Per the germline V gene, CDR1 is MDHEN and CDR2 is SYDVKM. Trimming pared 3 bases from V and 7 bases from J, leaving 13 bases between. This CDR3 contains 15 residues. As DNA, the CDR3 is TGTGCCAGCAGTTTGTATTTGAGGACCAATTCACCCCTCCACTTT. Translation gives CASSLYLRTNSPLHF.

The chain joins TRBV29-1 to TRBJ2-7; 8 bases line up with TRBD1. V gave up 6 bases and J gave up 6 bases; unmatched junction bases: 13. Germline values: CDR1 SQVTM, CDR2 ANQGSEA. The CDR3 loop spans 14 amino acids. DNA of the CDR3: TGCAGCGTCACAGGAAGCGCAGGGGGCAGCGAGCAGTACTTC. Amino acids: CSVTGSAGGSEQYF.

Comments on this clonotype: A much larger clone lies one base from this, so it may be a read error. The rearrangement joins TRBV3-1 to TRBJ1-1; D call uncertain. The V gene lost 3 bases and the J gene lost 4 bases, with 6 bases spanning the gap. The CDR3 runs to 12 residues. The germline gives CDR1 LGHDT, CDR2 YNNKEL (reference sequence). CDR3: CASSQRGTEAFF. Written as DNA, the CDR3 is TGTGCCAGCAGCCAGCGCGGCACTGAAGCTTTCTTT. Supplemented by reference TRBV3-1 and TRBJ1-1, the full variable domain reads DTAVSQTPKYLVTQMGNDKSIKCEQNLGHDTMYWYKQDSKKFLKIMFSYNNKELIINETVPNRFSPKSPDKAHLNLHINSLELGDSAVYFCASSQRGTEAFFGQGTRLTVV.

The rearrangement links TRBV11-2 to TRBJ1-6; D unclear. V was clipped by 2 bases and J by 6 bases, with 5 bases between them. Germline V gene lookup returns CDR1 SGHAT and CDR2 FQNNGV. This CDR3 has 13 residues. The CDR3 region has the DNA TGTGCCAGCAGCTTACAAACTAATTCACCCCTCCACTTT. This translates into CASSLQTNSPLHF. Full variable domain (missing parts from reference TRBV11-2 and TRBJ1-6): EAGVAQSPRYKIIEKRQSVAFWCNPISGHATLYWYQQILGQGPKLLIQFQNNGVVDDSQLPKDRFSAERLKGVDSTLKIQPAKLEDSAVYLCASSLQTNSPLHFGNGTRLTVT.